The 15 T cell receptor beta chains listed next were all sequenced from one sample in a study of CXCR3-negative and CXCR3-positive naive CD8 T cells. Notes on the study in general: The TRB CDR3s that CXCR3-positive naive cells carried were more hydrophobic than those of CXCR3-negative naive cells.

cDNA libraries for TRB were generated by 5' RACE incorporating UMI labels. TCRdb reanalyzed the 5' RACE reads, giving one entry per CDR3 protein sequence and no DNA. In total, the table holds roughly 99,000 distinct CDR3 sequences. Their specific antigens are unknown. Specimen: naive CXCR3+ CD8+ T cells from blood. Regarding subset: CD45RO-CCR7+CD27+CD95- naive CD8+ T cells expressing CXCR3 (TNR3+). The receptors here all came from a human donor in good health. Some clones in this sample may be carry-over from other donors' samples.

The chain employs TRBV5-1 and TRBJ2-1; TCRdb's assignment of TRBD2 cannot be checked, as there is no DNA. The CDR3 spans 15 residues. CDR1 is SGHRS and CDR2 is YFSETQ in the germline V gene. This chain's CDR3 is CASSFPGLPVNEQFF.

The genes are TRBV5-5 and TRBJ1-1; TCRdb reports TRBD1, a call that lacks DNA to check it against. CDR3 length: 15 residues. Germline V gene sequence: CDR1 SGHKS, CDR2 YYEKEE (reference sequence). The CDR3 protein is CASSLNFGTITEAFF. The full variable domain, rest sourced from reference TRBV5-5 and TRBJ1-1, is DAGVTQSPTHLIKTRGQQVTLRCSPISGHKSVSWYQQVLGQGPQFIFQYYEKEERGRGNFPDRFSARQFPNYSSELNVNALLLGDSALYLCASSLNFGTITEAFFGQGTRLTVV.

This rearrangement joins TRBV7-9 to TRBJ2-7; checking the TCRdb D call of TRBD1 is not possible without DNA. CDR3 length: 14 amino acids. CDR1 is SEHNR and CDR2 is FQNEAQ in the germline V gene (reference sequence). This CDR3 reads CASSLDHQGDEQYF. The full variable domain, its missing parts supplied by reference TRBV7-9 and TRBJ2-7, is DTGVSQNPRHKITKRGQNVTFRCDPISEHNRLYWYRQTLGQGPEFLTYFQNEAQLEKSRLLSDRFSAERPKGSFSTLEIQRTEQGDSAMYLCASSLDHQGDEQYFGPGTRLTVT.

The genes are TRBV27 and TRBJ2-7; absent DNA, TCRdb's TRBD2 call cannot be checked. The CDR3 is 17 residues long. Germline V gives CDR1 MNHEY, CDR2 SMNVEV (reference sequence). This chain's CDR3 is CASSFGLAGGQFDEQYF.

This chain links TRBV20-1 with TRBJ2-7; the TRBD1 assignment by TCRdb is unverifiable without DNA. In germline, CDR1 is DFQATT, CDR2 SNEGSKA (reference sequence). The CDR3 spans 14 residues. CDR3 amino acids: CSARERQGIYEQYF.

V and J are TRBV7-6 and TRBJ2-5; TCRdb names TRBD1, which stays unverified in the absence of DNA. This CDR3 comprises 17 residues. Germline CDR1 reads SGHVS; CDR2 reads FNYEAQ. This CDR3 is CASSPNPETGLQETQYF.

The chain links TRBV4-3 to TRBJ1-4. From germline, CDR1 is LGHNA and CDR2 YSLEER. The CDR3 sequence is 16 residues long. This chain's CDR3 is CASSQDRARSNEKLFF.

This sequence joins TRBV9 and TRBJ2-7; the D call of TRBD2 rests on TCRdb alone, since no DNA is present to check it. Germline CDR1 and CDR2: SGDLS and YYNGEE. The CDR3 extends over 15 amino acids. The CDR3 loop reads CASSRGRLASYEQYF. Together with reference TRBV9 and TRBJ2-7, the CDR3 gives the full variable domain: DSGVTQTPKHLITATGQRVTLRCSPRSGDLSVYWYQQSLDQGLQFLIQYYNGEERAKGNILERFSAQQFPDLHSELNLSSLELGDSALYFCASSRGRLASYEQYFGPGTRLTVT.

The chain links TRBV4-1 to TRBJ2-5; TCRdb proposes TRBD1, but this gene call is untestable without DNA. The length of the CDR3 is 14 residues. Germline V gene lookup returns CDR1 MGHRA and CDR2 YSYEKL. This chain's CDR3 is CASSQAGTQETQYF.

This chain links TRBV14 with TRBJ2-3; checking the TCRdb D call of TRBD2 is not possible without DNA. The CDR3 runs 20 residues. Germline-derived CDR1 and CDR2 are SGHDN and FVKESK. This CDR3 reads CASSQDRPLAGGLYTDTQYF. Variable domain in full (rest from reference TRBV14 and TRBJ2-3): EAGVTQFPSHSVIEKGQTVTLRCDPISGHDNLYWYRRVMGKEIKFLLHFVKESKQDESGMPNNRFLAERTGGTYSTLKVQPAELEDSGVYFCASSQDRPLAGGLYTDTQYFGPGTRLTVL.

The rearrangement joins TRBV29-1 to TRBJ2-1; TCRdb returns TRBD2, unconfirmable since there is no DNA. Germline loops: CDR1 SQVTM, CDR2 ANQGSEA. The CDR3 is made up of 15 amino acids. The CDR3 reads CSVEESGVAYNEQFF.

The chain links TRBV28 to TRBJ2-2; no DNA is available, so the TRBD2 call from TCRdb remains unchecked. The CDR3 sequence is 16 residues long. Germline V gene sequence: CDR1 MDHEN, CDR2 SYDVKM. CDR3 protein: CASSTSDLGDTGELFF.

The rearrangement uses TRBV5-1 and TRBJ2-3; TCRdb indicates TRBD1, and absent DNA this call remains unverified. Germline CDR1 and CDR2: SGHRS and YFSETQ. The CDR3 consists of 14 residues. CDR3 loop: CATQLEGREDTQYF. Variable domain in full (rest from reference TRBV5-1 and TRBJ2-3): KAGVTQTPRYLIKTRGQQVTLSCSPISGHRSVSWYQQTPGQGLQFLFEYFSETQRNKGNFPGRFSGRQFSNSRSEMNVSTLELGDSALYLCATQLEGREDTQYFGPGTRLTVL.

The chain has TRBV7-6 and TRBJ1-1. CDR1 and CDR2 from the germline V gene are SGHVS and FNYEAQ. This CDR3 spans 15 amino acids. The CDR3 here is CASSLSGGMNTEAFF.

V and J are TRBV5-6 and TRBJ2-7. There are 14 residues in the CDR3. The germline V gene encodes CDR1 SGHDT and CDR2 YYEEEE. This CDR3 is CASSIRTGLYEQYF.